The next 28 T cell receptor beta chains were all read from a single sample in a study of OX40 agonist ivuxolimab in advanced cancers. The data were produced by immunoSEQ multiplex PCR, yet TCRdb's version contains in-frame clones alone and is incomplete. The data show 25,000 to 35,000 clones, 84% seen once. The input for sequencing was CD4+ or CD8+ T cells sorted from blood, taken in a trial of the OX40 agonist ivuxolimab. The source is an adult with an advanced solid tumor such as melanoma, head and neck, liver or kidney cancer.

The chain carries TRBV5-8 and TRBJ2-3, with unresolved D. Germline values: CDR1 SGHTS, CDR2 YDEGEE. V gave up 3 bases and J gave up 1 base, with 3 bases separating them. This CDR3 contains 12 residues. The CDR3 nucleotides read TGTGCCAGCAGCTATCGCACAGATACGCAGTATTTT. Protein product: CASSYRTDTQYF.

The chain employs TRBV7-9 and TRBJ2-7; D may be TRBD1 or TRBD2 (5 bases each). The germline gives CDR1 SEHNR, CDR2 FQNEAQ (reference sequence). V lost 7 bases to trimming and J lost 4 bases, with 17 bases between them. The CDR3 contains 14 residues. The CDR3 DNA reads as TGTGCCAGCACCACTACCGGGGCAGGGTACGAGCAGTACTTC. Translation: CASTTTGAGYEQYF.

The sample holds one count of this clone. This chain connects TRBV19 to TRBJ1-5; D is possibly TRBD1 (5 bases). CDR1 and CDR2 (germline): LNHDA, SQIVND (reference sequence). The CDR3 length is 15 residues. V lost 7 bases to trimming and J lost 3 bases, with 16 bases between them. The CDR3 loop is CASTPFRGDNQPQHF. The CDR3 coding sequence is TGTGCCAGTACCCCCTTTCGGGGGGACAATCAGCCCCAGCATTTT. Full variable domain (outside the CDR3, taken from reference TRBV19 and TRBJ1-5): DGGITQSPKYLFRKEGQNVTLSCEQNLNHDAMYWYRQDPGQGLRLIYYSQIVNDFQKGDIAEGYSVSREKKESFPLTVTSAQKNPTAFYLCASTPFRGDNQPQHFGDGTRLSIL.

This chain uses TRBV6-4 with TRBJ1-1; 9 positions agree with TRBD1. Germline assignment: CDR1 MRHNA and CDR2 SNTAGT. The CDR3 sequence is 16 residues long. V dropped 2 bases and J dropped 4; count of bases not matched to a gene: 8. The DNA of the CDR3 is TGTGCCAGCAGTGACGCGAAAGACAGGGGGAGCACTGAAGCTTTCTTT. It encodes CASSDAKDRGSTEAFF.

This clone occurred once. V is TRBV29-1 and J is TRBJ1-2; D perhaps matches TRBD1 (6 bases). The V end was cut by 2 bases, the J end by 4 bases, with 17 bases between. Per germline, CDR1 SQVTM and CDR2 ANQGSEA. This CDR3 spans 15 amino acids. CDR3 nucleotide sequence: TGCAGCGTTGAAAGAATTTTACAGGGAGGCTATGGCTACACCTTC. The encoded protein is CSVERILQGGYGYTF.

The rearrangement joins TRBV6-1 to TRBJ1-3; D is ambiguous. The V and J ends lost 4 bases and 4 bases respectively, with 14 bases between them. The CDR3 sequence is 15 residues long. From germline, CDR1 is MNHNS and CDR2 SASEGT. CDR3 in amino acids: CASSGGQDGGNTIYF. The CDR3 region has the DNA TGTGCCAGCAGTGGGGGTCAGGACGGAGGAAACACCATATATTTT.

The genes are TRBV9 and TRBJ1-1, with 7 bases matching TRBD1. V shed 2 bases and J 6 bases; nucleotides not matched to a gene: 10. Germline CDR1 is SGDLS and CDR2 is YYNGEE. The CDR3 is 15 residues long. CDR3 sequence: CASSVASDRVSEAFF. DNA for the CDR3: TGTGCCAGCAGCGTGGCCAGCGACAGGGTGTCTGAAGCTTTCTTT.

The V and J genes are TRBV9 and TRBJ1-4; D is unclear. V lost 0 bases and J 1 base, leaving 1 base between the germline ends. Per germline, CDR1 SGDLS and CDR2 YYNGEE. There are 13 residues in the CDR3. The CDR3 loop is CASSVGTNEKLFF. The DNA of the CDR3 is TGTGCCAGCAGCGTAGGAACTAATGAAAAACTGTTTTTT.

The chain is built from TRBV27 and TRBJ2-7, with D tentatively TRBD1 (6 bases). The CDR3 loop spans 15 amino acids. Germline-derived CDR1 and CDR2 are MNHEY and SMNVEV (reference sequence). The V end was cut by 0 bases, the J end by 3 bases, with 12 bases between. CDR3 nucleotides: TGTGCCAGCAGTTTATCGAGAGGGGGTTTCTACGAGCAGTACTTC. Amino acid sequence: CASSLSRGGFYEQYF.

The chain links TRBV11-2 to TRBJ2-5; D is possibly TRBD1 or TRBD2 (6 bases each). CDR3 length equals 14 residues. Trimming shortened V by 6 bases and J by 5 bases, and 16 bases separated the two germline ends. Germline V gene sequence: CDR1 SGHAT, CDR2 FQNNGV. The chain's CDR3 is CASRSKGGLETQYF. CDR3 DNA sequence: TGTGCCAGCAGATCAAAGGGGGGTTTGGAGACCCAGTACTTC. The variable domain in full, with the rest retrieved from reference TRBV11-2 and TRBJ2-5, is EAGVAQSPRYKIIEKRQSVAFWCNPISGHATLYWYQQILGQGPKLLIQFQNNGVVDDSQLPKDRFSAERLKGVDSTLKIQPAKLEDSAVYLCASRSKGGLETQYFGPGTRLLVL.

The chain uses TRBV7-8 and TRBJ2-1; perhaps TRBD2 as D (6 bases). V was shortened by 1 base and J by 6 bases, with 16 bases between the two germline ends. From germline, CDR1 is SGHVS and CDR2 FQNEAQ. The CDR3 loop spans 16 amino acids. This CDR3 reads CASSLGPGSGRNEQFF. In nucleotides, the CDR3 is TGTGCCAGCAGCTTAGGTCCCGGGAGCGGGCGCAATGAGCAGTTCTTC.

This rearrangement joins TRBV7-3 to TRBJ2-1, with D tentatively TRBD1 or TRBD2 (5 bases each). Germline lookup yields CDR1 SGHTA and CDR2 FQGTGA. V lost 5 bases and J 4 bases, leaving 9 bases between the germline ends. This CDR3 is 13 amino acids long. The CDR3 is CASSTGLYNEQFF. The CDR3 coding sequence is TGTGCCAGCAGCACGGGGCTTTACAATGAGCAGTTCTTC.

Only a few counts were recorded for this clone. The chain links TRBV9 to TRBJ1-5, with 7 bases aligning to TRBD1. Germline-derived CDR1 and CDR2 are SGDLS and YYNGEE. After removal of 4 bases from V and 0 bases from J, the junction contained 13 bases not matched to a gene. CDR3 length equals 18 residues. CDR3 protein: CASSLSGTENYSNQPQHF. Here the CDR3 DNA reads TGTGCCAGCAGCCTTAGTGGGACAGAAAATTATAGCAATCAGCCCCAGCATTTT.

This clone showed up just once. CDR3 region: CASSMARASNQPQHF. The CDR3 region has the DNA TGTGCCAGTAGTATGGCCAGGGCTAGCAATCAGCCCCAGCATTTT. This chain joins TRBV19 and TRBJ1-5, with a possible D match to TRBD1 (5 bases). The CDR3 covers 15 residues. Germline V gene sequence: CDR1 LNHDA, CDR2 SQIVND (reference sequence). The V gene lost 3 bases and the J gene lost 0 bases, with 9 bases spanning the gap.

The chain links TRBV30 to TRBJ1-1; D not resolved. CDR3 size: 11 residues. The germline V gene has CDR1 GTSNPN and CDR2 SVGIG (reference sequence). Deletions cut 3 bases from V and 0 bases from J, with 2 bases between. The CDR3, as DNA: TGTGCCTGGAGCATGAACACTGAAGCTTTCTTT. Translating it yields CAWSMNTEAFF.

This clone was seen once. V usage is TRBV7-8 and J usage is TRBJ1-5; 7 bases match TRBD1. Trimming at V came to 5 bases and at J to 5 bases, leaving 9 bases not matched to a gene. The CDR3 totals 15 residues. Per germline, CDR1 SGHVS and CDR2 FQNEAQ. The CDR3 nucleotides read TGTGCCAGCAGCACCGGGTGGGACAGAGATCAGCCCCAGCATTTT. This codes for CASSTGWDRDQPQHF.

The chain joins TRBV27 to TRBJ2-7, with 14 bases matching TRBD2. J was trimmed by 7 bases and V by 5 bases; bases with no gene match: 7. Germline assignment: CDR1 MNHEY and CDR2 SMNVEV (reference sequence). The CDR3 is 15 amino acids. Here the CDR3 reads CASSPGTSGSREQYF. The CDR3, as DNA: TGTGCCAGCAGTCCAGGGACTAGCGGGAGTCGGGAGCAGTACTTC.

V is TRBV5-4 and J is TRBJ2-7, with 8 bases identical to TRBD2. The germline V gene encodes CDR1 SGHNT and CDR2 YYREEE (reference sequence). The V segment lost 4 bases and the J segment 4 bases; nucleotides outside the gene matches: 4. This CDR3 contains 13 residues. CDR3 residues: CASSPGGVYEQYF. In DNA form, the CDR3 reads TGTGCCAGCAGCCCGGGAGGGGTGTACGAGCAGTACTTC.

The chain uses TRBV5-1 and TRBJ1-1; 9 positions match TRBD1. Germline assignment: CDR1 SGHRS and CDR2 YFSETQ. This CDR3 contains 12 residues. Losses at the gene ends were 4 bases for V and 7 bases for J; bases not matched to a gene: 2. The CDR3 region is CASSRDRDEAFF. The CDR3 DNA reads as TGCGCCAGCAGCCGGGACAGGGATGAAGCTTTCTTT.

This clone was counted between two and nine times. V gene TRBV7-9 combines with J gene TRBJ1-1; D gene uncertain. In germline, CDR1 is SEHNR, CDR2 FQNEAQ (reference sequence). Trimming cost V 3 bases and J 2 bases, with 7 bases left between them. This CDR3 has 13 amino acids. This CDR3 reads CASSLPGNTEAFF. CDR3 coding DNA: TGTGCCAGCAGCTTGCCCGGAAACACTGAAGCTTTCTTT.

The J gene is TRBJ1-1, the V gene TRBV6-6, with TRBD1 as a possible D gene (5 bases). The CDR3 runs to 15 residues. Deletions cut 7 bases from V and 0 bases from J, with 15 bases between. Germline V gene lookup returns CDR1 MNHNY and CDR2 SVGAGI (reference sequence). This chain's CDR3 is CASTPAGPMNTEAFF. For the CDR3, the DNA is TGTGCCAGCACCCCCGCAGGGCCGATGAACACTGAAGCTTTCTTT.

The J gene is TRBJ1-2, the V gene TRBV27, with D possibly matching TRBD1 (6 bases). The CDR3 runs to 15 residues. The V end was cut by 1 base, the J end by 0 bases, with 9 bases between. From germline, CDR1 is MNHEY and CDR2 SMNVEV (reference sequence). CDR3 coding DNA: TGTGCCAGCAGTTTATTGCAGGGGCCTAACTATGGCTACACCTTC. Translation: CASSLLQGPNYGYTF.

This clone was counted only a few times. The V call is TRBV7-9, the J call TRBJ1-5, with 8 bases that match TRBD1. The CDR3 is 16 amino acids. Trimming cost V 4 bases and J 1 base; bases outside gene matches: 6. CDR1 SEHNR and CDR2 FQNEAQ come from the germline V gene (reference sequence). CDR3 loop: CASSSGRGLSNQPQHF. The CDR3, as DNA: TGTGCCAGCAGCTCAGGCAGGGGGCTCAGCAATCAGCCCCAGCATTTT.

V is TRBV10-3 and J is TRBJ1-1; TRBD1 is a possible D gene (6 bases). Looked up from germline, CDR1 is ENHRY and CDR2 is SYGVKD. The CDR3 covers 14 residues. With 1 base removed from V and 1 base from J, the gap between germline ends came to 7 bases. In DNA, the CDR3 is TGTGCCATCAGTGAGTTGGGACAGAACACTGAAGCTTTCTTT. It encodes CAISELGQNTEAFF.

This clone was seen just once. This chain links TRBV5-6 with TRBJ2-6; D gene unclear. Germline-derived CDR1 and CDR2 are SGHDT and YYEEEE. Trimming shortened V by 6 bases and J by 0 bases, and 10 bases separated the two germline ends. The CDR3 is 15 amino acids. CDR3 coding DNA: TGTGCCAGCACTCGACCGGGCTCTGGGGCCAACGTCCTGACTTTC. Protein: CASTRPGSGANVLTF.

This chain joins TRBV18 and TRBJ1-2, with D unclear. With 3 bases removed from V and 11 bases from J, the gap between germline ends came to 16 bases. Germline V gene data show CDR1 as KGHSH and CDR2 as LQKENI. This CDR3 region has 13 residues. The CDR3 DNA reads as TGTGCCAGCTCACCGAGTGCCCAGGAGGGTTACACCTTC. This translates into CASSPSAQEGYTF.

The chain couples TRBV7-8 to TRBJ2-7; TRBD1 matches at 8 bases. V lost 0 bases, J lost 2 bases, and 3 bases stayed unmatched. This CDR3 contains 15 residues. Germline assignment: CDR1 SGHVS and CDR2 FQNEAQ. In nucleotides, the CDR3 is TGTGCCAGCAGCTTAGCTGGGACAGGCGCCTACGAGCAGTACTTC. It is translated as CASSLAGTGAYEQYF.

V usage is TRBV2 and J usage is TRBJ1-1, with D uncertain. Trimming shortened V by 6 bases and J by 0 bases, and 11 bases separated the two germline ends. Germline values: CDR1 SNHLY, CDR2 FYNNEI. This CDR3 spans 14 amino acids. In nucleotides, the CDR3 is TGTGCCAGCAGAAGTAACCCCATGAACACTGAAGCTTTCTTT. Its translation: CASRSNPMNTEAFF.